This T cell receptor beta chain was sequenced in a study of blood T cells in healthy people across ages. Whole-study results and caveats: Both higher diversity and more naive CD4+ cells marked long-lived donors when set against aged donors. Age brought a roughly linear fall in TCR beta diversity measured per million T cells.

A sample-barcoded 5' primer and a J-beta primer mix were used in a second PCR of roughly 7 to 11 cycles. Each TCR beta cDNA got a 12-nucleotide random molecular identifier. TCRdb ran MiXCR on the 5' RACE reads and lists one entry per CDR3 protein. This sample carries about 1.5 million distinct CDR3 sequences, 35% to 45% of them seen once, and the ten largest clones take about 4.1%. The CDR3 totals 15 residues. Germline loops: CDR1 ENHRY, CDR2 SYGVKD. V was pared by 4 bases and J by 0 bases, with 10 bases between. This clonotype came up once. Its specificity is unknown. V usage is TRBV10-3 and J usage is TRBJ2-1; D not resolved. The receptor's source is a young woman in good health. The sequenced sample was blood. The chain's CDR3 is CAISGEVSSYNEQFF. The CDR3 nucleotides are TGTGCCATCAGTGGAGAGGTTTCCTCCTACAATGAGCAGTTCTTC.